This is a list of T cell receptor beta chains from one sample in a study of early T cells in non-severe SARS-CoV-2 infection. TCRdb re-derived calls from the 5' RACE reads in MiXCR, one entry per CDR3 protein. The sample shows fewer than 75,000 distinct CDR3 sequences, around 18% of them seen only once. Sequencing was performed on whole blood, taken at baseline. Source of these receptors: an adult who was a healthcare worker with PCR-confirmed SARS-CoV-2 infection or an uninfected control (not recorded which). Both conserved end residues are part of each CDR3. The order of the fields is CDR3 protein, CDR3 DNA, V gene, clone size, J gene, D gene. The D gene is left open where the match is weak. Only part of the rows carry a size: once, few, many, or a class if the clone is expanded.

CDR3: CASSELTSQETQYF; DNA: TGTGCCAGCAGTGAGTTGACCTCCCAAGAGACCCAGTACTTC; V: TRBV2; size: few; J: TRBJ2-5; D: .
CDR3: CASSYPLGSYNEQFF; DNA: TGTGCCAGCAGCTACCCCCTCGGCTCCTACAATGAGCAGTTCTTC; V: TRBV11-2; size: few; J: TRBJ2-1; D: .
CDR3: CASRGQAAPNQPQHF; DNA: TGTGCCAGCAGGGGACAGGCTGCACCTAATCAGCCCCAGCATTTT; V: TRBV12-3/TRBV12-4; size: .; J: TRBJ1-5; D: TRBD1
CDR3: CASSLGTSDEQYF; DNA: TGTGCCAGCAGCTTAGGGACTAGTGACGAGCAGTACTTC; V: TRBV11-2; size: .; J: TRBJ2-7; D: TRBD2
CDR3: CASSQGFSNEKLFF; DNA: TGTGCCAGCAGCCAGGGGTTCTCTAATGAAAAACTGTTTTTT; V: TRBV3-1; size: .; J: TRBJ1-4; D: .
CDR3: CASSLAGQAPSGYTF; DNA: TGTGCCAGCAGCTTGGCCGGACAGGCCCCGAGCGGCTACACCTTC; V: TRBV5-6; size: many; J: TRBJ1-2; D: TRBD1
CDR3: CASSDSGRDSTDTQYF; DNA: TGCGCCAGCAGCGATAGCGGGAGGGATAGCACAGATACGCAGTATTTT; V: TRBV11-2; size: .; J: TRBJ2-3; D: TRBD2
CDR3: CASSPPVGTGRDNEQFF; DNA: TGTGCCAGCTCACCACCGGTGGGGACAGGACGGGACAATGAGCAGTTCTTC; V: TRBV18; size: few; J: TRBJ2-1; D: TRBD1
CDR3: CASSVEGAPNTGELFF; DNA: TGCGCCAGCAGCGTTGAGGGGGCGCCGAACACCGGGGAGCTGTTTTTT; V: TRBV5-1; size: many; J: TRBJ2-2; D: TRBD1
CDR3: CASRPGGGPDTQYF; DNA: TGTGCCAGCAGGCCAGGGGGGGGCCCAGATACGCAGTATTTT; V: TRBV12-3/TRBV12-4; size: few; J: TRBJ2-3; D: .
CDR3: CSARSRDRGYEKLFF; DNA: TGCAGTGCTAGGTCCCGGGACAGGGGCTATGAAAAACTGTTTTTT; V: TRBV20-1; size: .; J: TRBJ1-4; D: TRBD1
CDR3: CASSSSAPVYEQYF; DNA: TGTGCCAGCAGCTCGTCCGCCCCCGTTTACGAGCAGTACTTC; V: TRBV7-8; size: .; J: TRBJ2-7; D: .
CDR3: CASSLVGGDQPQHF; DNA: TGTGCCAGCAGCTTAGTAGGTGGGGATCAGCCCCAGCATTTT; V: TRBV7-2; size: .; J: TRBJ1-5; D: .
CDR3: CASSTQGIRETQYF; DNA: TGTGCCAGCAGCACGCAGGGAATCCGGGAGACCCAGTACTTC; V: TRBV3-1; size: .; J: TRBJ2-5; D: .
CDR3: CASQRGDAANVLTF; DNA: TGTGCCAGCCAGCGGGGAGATGCGGCCAACGTCCTGACTTTC; V: TRBV6-1; size: many; J: TRBJ2-6; D: TRBD2
CDR3: CASSFGRKTNYGYTF; DNA: TGTGCCAGCAGCTTCGGCCGGAAAACTAACTATGGCTACACCTTC; V: TRBV7-2; size: few; J: TRBJ1-2; D: .
CDR3: CASSLGTFTDTQYF; DNA: TGCGCCAGCAGCCTAGGGACATTCACAGATACGCAGTATTTT; V: TRBV5-1; size: few; J: TRBJ2-3; D: .
CDR3: CASSVDASLNQPQHF; DNA: TGTGCCAGCAGCGTAGATGCCAGTCTCAATCAGCCCCAGCATTTT; V: TRBV9; size: few; J: TRBJ1-5; D: .
CDR3: CASSTDAVDIQYF; DNA: TGTGCCAGCAGTACGGACGCGGTGGACATTCAGTACTTC; V: TRBV12-3/TRBV12-4; size: few; J: TRBJ2-4; D: .
CDR3: CASSAPLGQRVNEQFF; DNA: TGTGCCAGCAGTGCCCCTTTGGGACAGAGAGTCAATGAGCAGTTCTTC; V: TRBV28; size: many; J: TRBJ2-1; D: TRBD1
CDR3: CASSQEGTGEFPQHF; DNA: TGTGCCAGCAGCCAAGAAGGGACAGGGGAGTTTCCCCAGCATTTT; V: TRBV4-2; size: .; J: TRBJ1-5; D: TRBD1
CDR3: CASSLGQGAEETQYF; DNA: TGCGCCAGCAGCTTGGGACAGGGAGCAGAGGAGACCCAGTACTTC; V: TRBV5-1; size: .; J: TRBJ2-5; D: TRBD1
CDR3: CASSLRGGSYEQYF; DNA: TGCGCCAGCAGCTTGCGAGGCGGGTCCTACGAGCAGTACTTC; V: TRBV5-1; size: .; J: TRBJ2-7; D: .
CDR3: CASSEDAGTGPDTQYF; DNA: TGTGCCAGCAGTGAAGATGCGGGGACAGGGCCAGATACGCAGTATTTT; V: TRBV6-1; size: many; J: TRBJ2-3; D: TRBD1
CDR3: CASSFRTSGSYEQYF; DNA: TGTGCCAGCAGTTTTCGGACTAGCGGATCCTACGAGCAGTACTTC; V: TRBV12-3/TRBV12-4; size: .; J: TRBJ2-7; D: TRBD2
CDR3: CASSLITRSTNEKLFF; DNA: TGTGCCAGCAGTTTAATTACGAGGAGCACTAATGAAAAACTGTTTTTT; V: TRBV28; size: .; J: TRBJ1-4; D: .
CDR3: CASTTVFAEAFF; DNA: TGTGCCAGCACCACAGTCTTTGCTGAAGCTTTCTTT; V: TRBV6-2/TRBV6-3; size: few; J: TRBJ1-1; D: .
CDR3: CASGGIWVGQPQHF; DNA: TGTGCCAGCGGGGGCATTTGGGTCGGACAGCCCCAGCATTTT; V: TRBV19; size: .; J: TRBJ1-5; D: .
CDR3: CASSQDRFGTAQFF; DNA: TGCGCCAGCAGCCAAGATCGGTTCGGGACCGCCCAGTTCTTC; V: TRBV4-3; size: .; J: TRBJ2-1; D: .
CDR3: CASSPGLAGDSTDTQYF; DNA: TGCGCCAGCAGTCCGGGACTAGCGGGGGACTCCACAGATACGCAGTATTTT; V: TRBV10-2; size: few; J: TRBJ2-3; D: TRBD2
CDR3: CASSYAGLANEKLFF; DNA: TGTGCCAGCAGTTACGCTGGGTTAGCTAATGAAAAACTGTTTTTT; V: TRBV6-5; size: few; J: TRBJ1-4; D: .
CDR3: CSVELAGGPWSYEQYF; DNA: TGCAGCGTTGAGCTAGCGGGAGGGCCTTGGTCCTACGAGCAGTACTTC; V: TRBV29-1; size: .; J: TRBJ2-7; D: TRBD2
CDR3: CSANGLAGMNYEQYF; DNA: TGCAGTGCAAACGGACTAGCGGGAATGAACTACGAGCAGTACTTC; V: TRBV20-1; size: medium-sized; J: TRBJ2-7; D: TRBD2
CDR3: CASSRTAYGYTF; DNA: TGTGCCAGCAGCCGGACAGCCTATGGCTACACCTTC; V: TRBV3-1; size: many; J: TRBJ1-2; D: .
CDR3: CASSLSALAGGLNEQFF; DNA: TGTGCCAGCAGTTTAAGCGCCTTAGCGGGGGGGCTGAATGAGCAGTTCTTC; V: TRBV28; size: .; J: TRBJ2-1; D: TRBD2
CDR3: CASSGARLNTEAFF; DNA: TGTGCCAGCAGTGGGGCGAGACTGAACACTGAAGCTTTCTTT; V: TRBV6-1; size: many; J: TRBJ1-1; D: .
CDR3: CASSFGTGSVGYTF; DNA: TGTGCCAGCAGTTTTGGGACAGGGTCGGTTGGCTACACCTTC; V: TRBV28; size: few; J: TRBJ1-2; D: TRBD1
CDR3: CASSLVQAGGTQYF; DNA: TGTGCCAGCAGCTTAGTTCAGGCCGGAGGGACCCAGTACTTC; V: TRBV7-2; size: few; J: TRBJ2-5; D: .
CDR3: CAINLGYEQYF; DNA: TGTGCCATCAACCTAGGCTACGAGCAGTACTTC; V: TRBV7-9; size: few; J: TRBJ2-7; D: .
CDR3: CSVAGVAKNIQYF; DNA: TGCAGCGTTGCCGGAGTAGCCAAAAACATTCAGTACTTC; V: TRBV29-1; size: many; J: TRBJ2-4; D: .
CDR3: CSARDTGGRNTEAFF; DNA: TGCAGTGCTAGAGATACCGGGGGGCGAAACACTGAAGCTTTCTTT; V: TRBV20-1; size: few; J: TRBJ1-1; D: .
CDR3: CASSFVTGELFF; DNA: TGTGCCAGCAGCTTTGTCACCGGGGAGCTGTTTTTT; V: TRBV5-4; size: .; J: TRBJ2-2; D: .
CDR3: CSVDPEADYGYTF; DNA: TGCAGCGTTGACCCAGAGGCGGACTATGGCTACACCTTC; V: TRBV29-1; size: .; J: TRBJ1-2; D: .
CDR3: CASRAGQASYEQYF; DNA: TGTGCCAGCAGAGCGGGACAGGCGAGCTACGAGCAGTACTTC; V: TRBV7-9; size: .; J: TRBJ2-7; D: .